The 12 T cell receptor beta chains below all came from one sample that was sequenced in a study of T-cell memory formation after mild COVID-19. MiXCR, applied by TCRdb to the 5' RACE reads, yields one record per CDR3 protein. The sample carries around 340,000 distinct CDR3 sequences, roughly 14% recorded once. Sequencing used PBMCs or a T cell subset sorted from them (not recorded which). The receptors here all came from a man aged 18 to 30 who had mild COVID-19 (a few samples of this study predate the infection). Cell type and time point are not known.

The rearrangement uses TRBV5-1 and TRBJ2-5, with D tentatively TRBD2 (6 bases). Germline V gene data show CDR1 as SGHRS and CDR2 as YFSETQ. The CDR3 runs 15 residues. V shed 4 bases and J shed 5 bases, with 18 bases lying between them. In DNA form, the CDR3 reads TGCGCCAGCAGCCCCATCACAAGGGCGGGGGAGACCCAGTACTTC. Translating it yields CASSPITRAGETQYF.

The rearrangement links TRBV12-3 or TRBV12-4 to TRBJ2-1; D remains ambiguous. The CDR3 consists of 15 residues. V was cut by 2 bases and J by 0 bases, with 8 bases left in between. Here the CDR3 reads CASSLTIYSYNEQFF. The CDR3 nucleotides are TGTGCCAGCAGTTTAACGATCTACTCCTACAATGAGCAGTTCTTC.

The genes are TRBV12-3 or TRBV12-4 and TRBJ1-3; a possible D gene is TRBD1 (5 bases). Trimming removed 6 bases at V and 0 bases at J, with 9 bases between. There are 14 residues in the CDR3. CDR3 residues: CASSMTDSGNTIYF. CDR3 sequence (DNA): TGTGCCAGCAGCATGACAGACTCTGGAAACACCATATATTTT.

This clonotype occurred a few times. The chain combines TRBV28 with TRBJ1-1; weak D call: TRBD1 (5 bases). The CDR3 is 13 residues long. The germline V gene has CDR1 MDHEN and CDR2 SYDVKM. Trimming shortened V by 6 bases and J by 4 bases, and 12 bases separated the two germline ends. Here the CDR3 DNA reads TGTGCCAGCAGATACCGGGGGAGCACTGAAGCTTTCTTT. This codes for CASRYRGSTEAFF.

Only a few counts were recorded for this clonotype. V is TRBV4-3 and J is TRBJ2-2, with 13 bases matching TRBD2. This CDR3 region has 17 residues. Per germline, CDR1 LGHNA and CDR2 YSLEER. Trimming at V came to 4 bases and at J to 3 bases, leaving 5 bases not matched to a gene. CDR3 DNA sequence: TGCGCCAGCAGCCGTACTAGCGGGGGGGCAGACACCGGGGAGCTGTTTTTT. It yields the protein CASSRTSGGADTGELFF.

V usage is TRBV18 and J usage is TRBJ1-6; possibly TRBD1 for D (5 bases). In germline, CDR1 is KGHSH, CDR2 LQKENI. This CDR3 region has 15 residues. V was pared by 3 bases and J by 7 bases, with 13 bases between. The CDR3 DNA is TGTGCCAGCTCACCGGGACCGGCACAAAATTCACCCCTCCACTTT. Translating gives CASSPGPAQNSPLHF.

This clonotype appeared many times. The CDR3 region is CASSLGRGGYEQFF. CDR3 nucleotide sequence: TGTGCCAGCAGCTTAGGGCGGGGGGGCTATGAGCAGTTCTTC. The genes are TRBV7-3 and TRBJ2-1, with TRBD2 matching over 9 bases. CDR1 is SGHTA and CDR2 is FQGTGA in the germline V gene. Trimming at V came to 2 bases and at J to 8 bases, leaving 4 bases not matched to a gene. The CDR3 is 14 amino acids.

The rearrangement joins TRBV11-2 to TRBJ1-3; a weak D match, TRBD1 (5 bases). Germline CDR1 reads SGHAT; CDR2 reads FQNNGV. The V and J ends lost 5 bases and 7 bases respectively, with 18 bases between them. CDR3 length: 15 amino acids. The CDR3 coding sequence is TGTGCCAGCAGCCCAGATCACGTAAAGGGGAACACCATATATTTT. As protein: CASSPDHVKGNTIYF.

This clonotype was counted between two and nine times. This chain connects TRBV7-8 to TRBJ2-2; unclear D gene. Germline-derived CDR1 and CDR2 are SGHVS and FQNEAQ. Trimming took off 5 bases at V and 6 bases at J, with 7 bases between the two ends. The CDR3 is made up of 12 amino acids. The CDR3 protein is CASSPVPGELFF. DNA for the CDR3: TGTGCCAGCAGCCCCGTCCCCGGGGAGCTGTTTTTT.

This clonotype has a handful of counts. The gene calls are TRBV7-2 and TRBJ2-5; 8 bases line up with TRBD1. Germline loops: CDR1 SGHTA, CDR2 FQGNSA. J was trimmed by 5 bases and V by 5 bases; bases with no gene match: 16. The CDR3 extends over 17 amino acids. This CDR3 reads CASSQRRATGVGETQYF. CDR3 nucleotides: TGTGCCAGCAGCCAACGGCGGGCGACAGGGGTTGGGGAGACCCAGTACTTC.

This clonotype was seen repeatedly, ten times or more. The chain employs TRBV5-1 and TRBJ2-7; TRBD2 aligns across 7 bases. The CDR3 has 15 amino acids. CDR1 and CDR2 from the germline V gene are SGHRS and YFSETQ. V was pared by 0 bases and J by 0 bases, with 3 bases of the junction left unmatched. This chain's CDR3 is CASSLGSSGSYEQYV. The CDR3, as DNA: TGCGCCAGCAGCTTGGGGTCTAGCGGCTCCTACGAGCAGTACGTC.

Many counts were recorded for this clonotype. The chain carries TRBV29-1 and TRBJ2-4, with 7 bases that match TRBD1. This CDR3 spans 14 amino acids. Trimming at V came to 7 bases and at J to 5 bases, leaving 11 bases not matched to a gene. Germline lookup yields CDR1 SQVTM and CDR2 ANQGSEA. The CDR3 here is CSGARTGMENIQYF. Here the CDR3 DNA reads TGCAGCGGTGCTAGGACAGGCATGGAAAACATTCAGTACTTC.